The rows below give T cell receptor beta chains drawn from one sample of a study of cytomegalovirus exposure and HLA in healthy donors. Profiled with immunoSEQ multiplex PCR; TCRdb holds only in-frame clones, not every one. The profile shows 90,000 to 150,000 clones, over 60% of them singletons. The sequencing sample was made of PBMCs. The receptors come from a man between 18 and 29 years old in good health and CMV-seropositive. Both conserved end residues are part of each CDR3. The order of the fields is J gene, V gene, clone size, D gene, CDR3 DNA, CDR3 protein. A D gene is named only where the DNA matches it firmly. Part of the rows lack a size; the others show once, few, many or a class for expanded clones.

TRBJ1-5 TRBV28 . TRBD1 TGTGCCAGCAGCCACGCTGGACAGGCCAATCAGCCCCAGCATTTT CASSHAGQANQPQHF
TRBJ1-2 TRBV5-1 . . TGCGCCAGCAGCTTGGACCCGACAGCAATTGGCTACACCTTC CASSLDPTAIGYTF
TRBJ2-4 TRBV4-2 few . TGTGCCAGCAGCCAAGATAGGTCCTCAGGATCGAACATTCAGTACTTC CASSQDRSSGSNIQYF
TRBJ1-1 TRBV19 . . TGTGCCAGTAGTATTGGGCACCGAGCTTTCTTT CASSIGHRAFF
TRBJ1-1 TRBV25-1 . . TGTGCCAGCAGCCGAGCACACACTGAAGCTTTCTTT CASSRAHTEAFF
TRBJ2-1 TRBV2 . TRBD2 TGTGCCAGCCTCGGACTAGCGGGAGGGAGCTCCTACAATGAGCAGTTCTTC CASLGLAGGSSYNEQFF
TRBJ2-1 TRBV4-2 . . TGTGCCAGCAGCCAAGAGCCCCTCGGAGGGTATGAGCAGTTCTTC CASSQEPLGGYEQFF
TRBJ1-1 TRBV10-3 few . TGTGCCATCAGGGCGACAGCAATGAACACTGAAGCTTTCTTT CAIRATAMNTEAFF
TRBJ1-2 TRBV2 . TRBD1 TGTGCCAGCGGAGGGGACAGACCCGTCACCTTC CASGGDRPVTF
TRBJ2-1 TRBV11-3 . . TGTGCCAGCAGCTTAGGGAACAGAATGGCCTACAATGAGCAGTTCTTC CASSLGNRMAYNEQFF
TRBJ2-1 TRBV6-1 . . TGTGCCAGCAGTGGCCGGGACAACTACAATGAGCAGTTCTTC CASSGRDNYNEQFF
TRBJ2-7 TRBV15 . TRBD1 TGTGCCACCAGCAGTGGGACAGGGGGCTCCACCTACGAGCAGTACTTC CATSSGTGGSTYEQYF
TRBJ2-7 TRBV9 . TRBD1 TGTGCCAGCAGCGTAGTACAGGGGGCCAGCGAGCAGTACTTC CASSVVQGASEQYF
TRBJ2-1 TRBV27 few . TGTGCCAGCAGTTCCCTTACTAGCAATGAGCAGTTCTTC CASSSLTSNEQFF
TRBJ1-2 TRBV7-6 . TRBD1 TGTGCCAGCAGCTTTAGCGCGGGACAGAACTATGGCTACACCTTC CASSFSAGQNYGYTF
TRBJ2-1 TRBV2 few . TGTGCCAGCAGTGCGGGGGAGTCTAGAAACTACAATGAGCAGTTCTTC CASSAGESRNYNEQFF
TRBJ1-6 TRBV4-1 few . TGCGCCAGCAGCCAGTCCAACCTCGTGAGGGCGTCCTATAATTCACCCCTCCACTTT CASSQSNLVRASYNSPLHF
TRBJ2-4 TRBV30 . . TGTGCCTGGAATGCTAGCCCCCAAAACATTCAGTACTTC CAWNASPQNIQYF
TRBJ2-1 TRBV5-1 . . TGCGCCAGCAGCTTGTTTCCTACCCCCTACAATGAGCAGTTCTTC CASSLFPTPYNEQFF
TRBJ2-1 TRBV18 . TRBD2 TGTGCCAGCTCACCATTGACTAGCGGAAACAATGAGCAGTTCTTC CASSPLTSGNNEQFF
TRBJ1-1 TRBV5-1 . TRBD1 TGCGCCAGCAGCCCCCTGGCAGGGGGCGATGAAGCTTTCTTT CASSPLAGGDEAFF
TRBJ2-7 TRBV6-1 . TRBD1 TGTGCCAGCAGTGATGCACCCGGGACAGCCACCTACGAGCAGTACTTC CASSDAPGTATYEQYF
TRBJ2-3 TRBV18 once . TGTGCCAGCTCACCAGCCCTACAGGCCACAGATACGCAGTATTTT CASSPALQATDTQYF
TRBJ1-2 TRBV29-1 . . TGCAGCGCAGGGGCGCGGGGCTACACCTTC CSAGARGYTF
TRBJ1-5 TRBV2 . TRBD1 TGTGCCAGCAGTCTGGACAGGGAATGGGGCAATCAGCCCCAGCATTTT CASSLDREWGNQPQHF
TRBJ1-6 TRBV11-2 . . TGTGCCAGCAGCTCCCCCGACAGAAATAATTCACCCCTCCACTTT CASSSPDRNNSPLHF
TRBJ2-2 TRBV6-1 . . TGTGCCAGCAGTGAACGCGCAGGGACCGGGGAGCTGTTTTTT CASSERAGTGELFF
TRBJ1-4 TRBV2 . . TGTGCCAGCAGGGGGGACAAGTCAGGAGAAAAACTGTTTTTT CASRGDKSGEKLFF
TRBJ1-4 TRBV19 . . TGTGCCAGTCGCCCAGGGTGGGGTGAAAAACTGTTTTTT CASRPGWGEKLFF
TRBJ2-7 TRBV5-1 . . TGCGCCAGCAGCGTGGGACTGATGAGCTCCTACGAGCAGTACTTC CASSVGLMSSYEQYF
TRBJ1-2 TRBV10-3 . TRBD1 TGTGCCACGACCAGGGGGCGTGATGGCTACACCTTC CATTRGRDGYTF
TRBJ2-1 TRBV5-1 . TRBD2 TGCGCCAGCAGCTTGACTAGCGGGGGATCCTACAATGAGCAGTTCTTC CASSLTSGGSYNEQFF
TRBJ2-4 TRBV30 . TRBD1 TGTGCCTGGAGTGCGTTGGGACAGGGGAACATTCAGTACTTC CAWSALGQGNIQYF
TRBJ2-5 TRBV9 . TRBD1 TGTGCCAGCAGCGTAGGAGGGACAGCCCGGCCGTCCCAAGAGACCCAGTACTTC CASSVGGTARPSQETQYF
TRBJ2-7 TRBV9 . . TGTGCCAGCAGCGACGGGGGACAGATCCCTAACGAGCAGTACTTC CASSDGGQIPNEQYF
TRBJ1-4 TRBV19 . . TGTGCCAGTAGTATTCCCCGAGGTAATGAAAAACTGTTTTTT CASSIPRGNEKLFF
TRBJ2-5 TRBV4-1 . TRBD1 TGCGCCAGCAGTCCTATTCGGGACAGTGTTTCTCAGTACTTC CASSPIRDSVSQYF